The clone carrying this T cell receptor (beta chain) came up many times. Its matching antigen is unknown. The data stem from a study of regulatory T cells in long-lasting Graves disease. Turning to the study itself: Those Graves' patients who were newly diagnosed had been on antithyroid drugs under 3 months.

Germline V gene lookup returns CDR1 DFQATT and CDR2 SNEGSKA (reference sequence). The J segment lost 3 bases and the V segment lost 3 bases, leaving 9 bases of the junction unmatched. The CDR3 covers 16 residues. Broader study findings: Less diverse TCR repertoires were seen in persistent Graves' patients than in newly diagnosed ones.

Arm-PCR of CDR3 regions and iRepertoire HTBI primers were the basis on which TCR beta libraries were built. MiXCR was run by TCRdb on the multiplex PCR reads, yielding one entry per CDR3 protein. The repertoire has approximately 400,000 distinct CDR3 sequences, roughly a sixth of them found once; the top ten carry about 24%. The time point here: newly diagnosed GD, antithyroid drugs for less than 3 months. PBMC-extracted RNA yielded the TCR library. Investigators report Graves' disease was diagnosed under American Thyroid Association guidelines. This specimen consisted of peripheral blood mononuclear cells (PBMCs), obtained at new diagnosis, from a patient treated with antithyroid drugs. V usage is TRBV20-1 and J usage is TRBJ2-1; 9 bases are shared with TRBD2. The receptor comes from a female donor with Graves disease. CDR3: CSARGVAGEYYNEQFF. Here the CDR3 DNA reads TGCAGTGCTAGGGGAGTAGCGGGAGAATACTACAATGAGCAGTTCTTC.